The sequence of this T cell receptor beta chain was determined in a study of T cell clones after liver transplantation. Study-wide results and caveats: Graft donor-reactive T cells may have migrated into the graft rather than being deleted.

Using immunoSEQ multiplex PCR, the repertoire was profiled, and TCRdb retains in-frame clones only, with some absent. Seen here are tens of thousands of clones, roughly 80% observed once, and the top ten hold about 0.45%. Points on this clone: Antigen unknown.

This TCR was sampled from a human patient who received a liver transplant. Part of the T cell pool may stem from the graft donor. The material sequenced was CD4+ T cells from blood, taken 46 months after liver transplant.

As DNA, the CDR3 is TGCGCCAGCAGTCCCGGGACAGGGAGGAACACCGGGGAGCTGTTTTTT. Protein product: CASSPGTGRNTGELFF. The chain has TRBV10-2 and TRBJ2-2, with TRBD1 matching over 9 bases. There are 16 residues in the CDR3. After removal of 5 bases from V and 1 base from J, the junction contained 5 bases not matched to a gene. Germline V CDR1 and CDR2: WSHSY, SAAADI.